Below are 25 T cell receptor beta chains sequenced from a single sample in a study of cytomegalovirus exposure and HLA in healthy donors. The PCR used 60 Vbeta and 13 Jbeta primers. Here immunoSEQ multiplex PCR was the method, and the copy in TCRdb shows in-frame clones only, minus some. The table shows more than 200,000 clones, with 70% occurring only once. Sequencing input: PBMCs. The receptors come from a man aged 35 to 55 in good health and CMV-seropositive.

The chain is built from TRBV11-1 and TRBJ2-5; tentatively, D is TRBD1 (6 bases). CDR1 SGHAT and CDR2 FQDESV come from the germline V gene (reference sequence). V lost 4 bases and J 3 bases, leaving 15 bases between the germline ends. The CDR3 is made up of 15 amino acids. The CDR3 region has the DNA TGTGCCAGCAGCTCGAGGGACACGAAAAAAGAGACCCAGTACTTC. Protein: CASSSRDTKKETQYF.

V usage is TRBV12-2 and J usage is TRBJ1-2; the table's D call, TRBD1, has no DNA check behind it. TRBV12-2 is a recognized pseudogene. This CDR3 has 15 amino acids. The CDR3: CASRLAPFNRMRYTF. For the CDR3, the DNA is TGTGCAAGTCGCTTAGCCCCCTTCAACAGGATGCGCTACACCTTC.

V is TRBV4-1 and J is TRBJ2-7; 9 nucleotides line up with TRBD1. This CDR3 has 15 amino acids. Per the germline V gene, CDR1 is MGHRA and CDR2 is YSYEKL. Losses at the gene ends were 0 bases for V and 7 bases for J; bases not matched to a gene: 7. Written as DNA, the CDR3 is TGCGCCAGCAGCCAAGATCTGGGACAGGGTAGGGAGCAGTACTTC. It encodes CASSQDLGQGREQYF.

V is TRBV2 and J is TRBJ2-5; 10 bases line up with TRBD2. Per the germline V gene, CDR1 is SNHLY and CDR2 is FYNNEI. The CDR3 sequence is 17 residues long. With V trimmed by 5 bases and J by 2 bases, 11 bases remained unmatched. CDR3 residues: CASSHSLAGVSQETQYF. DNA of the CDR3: TGTGCCAGCAGTCATAGCCTAGCGGGGGTGAGTCAAGAGACCCAGTACTTC.

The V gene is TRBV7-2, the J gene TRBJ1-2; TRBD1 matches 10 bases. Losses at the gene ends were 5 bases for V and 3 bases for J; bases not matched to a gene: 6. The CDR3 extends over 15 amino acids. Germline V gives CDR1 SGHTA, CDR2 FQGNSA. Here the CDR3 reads CASSVPGQGYYGYTF. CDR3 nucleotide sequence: TGTGCCAGCAGCGTACCGGGACAGGGGTACTATGGCTACACCTTC.

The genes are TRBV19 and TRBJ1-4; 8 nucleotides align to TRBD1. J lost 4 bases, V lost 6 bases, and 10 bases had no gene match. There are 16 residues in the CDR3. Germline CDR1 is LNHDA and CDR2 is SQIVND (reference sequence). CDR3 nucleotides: TGTGCCAGTAGCTCCCCCGGGACAGGCGGTAATGAAAAACTGTTTTTT. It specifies CASSSPGTGGNEKLFF.

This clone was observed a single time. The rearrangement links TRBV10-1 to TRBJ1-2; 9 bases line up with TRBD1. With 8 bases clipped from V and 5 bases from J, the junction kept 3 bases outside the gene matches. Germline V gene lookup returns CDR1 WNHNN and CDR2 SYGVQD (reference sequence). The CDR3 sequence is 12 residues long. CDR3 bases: TGCGCCAGCGGGACAGGGAATTATGGCTACACCTTC. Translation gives CASGTGNYGYTF.

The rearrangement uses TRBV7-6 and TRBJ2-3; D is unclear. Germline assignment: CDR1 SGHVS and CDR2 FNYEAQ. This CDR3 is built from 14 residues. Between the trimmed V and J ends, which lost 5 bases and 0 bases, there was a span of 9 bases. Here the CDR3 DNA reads TGTGCCAGCAGCCTAATAACTAGCACAGATACGCAGTATTTT. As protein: CASSLITSTDTQYF. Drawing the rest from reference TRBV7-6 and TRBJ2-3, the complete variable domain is GAGVSQSPRYKVTKRGQDVALRCDPISGHVSLYWYRQALGQGPEFLTYFNYEAQQDKSGLPNDRFSAERPEGSISTLTIQRTEQRDSAMYRCASSLITSTDTQYFGPGTRLTVL.

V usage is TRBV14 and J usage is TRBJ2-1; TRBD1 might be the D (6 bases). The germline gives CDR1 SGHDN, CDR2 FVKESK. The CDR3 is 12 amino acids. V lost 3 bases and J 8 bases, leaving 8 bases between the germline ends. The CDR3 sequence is CASSQQGYEQFF. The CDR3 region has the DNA TGTGCCAGCAGCCAGCAGGGGTATGAGCAGTTCTTC.

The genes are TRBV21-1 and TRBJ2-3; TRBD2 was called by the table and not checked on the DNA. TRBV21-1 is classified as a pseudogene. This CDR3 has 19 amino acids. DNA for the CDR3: TGTGCCAGCAGCAAAGTAGTAGGGGCTAGCGGGGGAGAGGGAGATACGCAGTATTTT. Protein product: CASSKVVGASGGEGDTQYF.

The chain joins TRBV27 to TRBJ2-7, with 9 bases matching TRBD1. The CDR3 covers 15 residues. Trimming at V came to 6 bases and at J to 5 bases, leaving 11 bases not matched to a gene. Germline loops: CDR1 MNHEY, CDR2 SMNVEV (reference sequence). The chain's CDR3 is CASSPRGQGLDEQYF. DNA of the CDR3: TGTGCCAGCAGCCCTCGAGGACAGGGGCTTGACGAGCAGTACTTC.

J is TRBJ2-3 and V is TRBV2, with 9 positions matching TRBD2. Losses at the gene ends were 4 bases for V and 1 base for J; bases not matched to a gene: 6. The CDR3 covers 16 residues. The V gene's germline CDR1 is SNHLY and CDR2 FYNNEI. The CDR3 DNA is TGTGCCAGCAGTGCCCCTAGCGGGGTGCGCACAGATACGCAGTATTTT. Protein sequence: CASSAPSGVRTDTQYF.

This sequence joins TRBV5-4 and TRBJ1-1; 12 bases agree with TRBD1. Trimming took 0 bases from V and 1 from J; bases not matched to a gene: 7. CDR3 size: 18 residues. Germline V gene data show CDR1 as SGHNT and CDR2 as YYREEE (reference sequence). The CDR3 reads CASSLEGTGGGRNTEAFF. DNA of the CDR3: TGTGCCAGCAGCTTGGAGGGGACAGGGGGCGGAAGGAACACTGAAGCTTTCTTT.

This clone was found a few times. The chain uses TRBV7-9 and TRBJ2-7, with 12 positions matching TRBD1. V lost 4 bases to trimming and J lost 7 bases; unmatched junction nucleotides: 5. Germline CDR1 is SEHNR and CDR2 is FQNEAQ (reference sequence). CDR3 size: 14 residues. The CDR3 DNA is TGTGCCAGCAGCTCGGGACAGGGGGCGGGTGAGCAGTACTTC. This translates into CASSSGQGAGEQYF.

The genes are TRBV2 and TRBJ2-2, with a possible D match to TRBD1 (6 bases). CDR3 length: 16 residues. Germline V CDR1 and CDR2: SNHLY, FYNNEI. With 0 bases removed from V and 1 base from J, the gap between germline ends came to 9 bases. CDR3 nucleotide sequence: TGTGCCAGCAGTGAAGCGGGACATCTGAACACCGGGGAGCTGTTTTTT. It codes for CASSEAGHLNTGELFF.

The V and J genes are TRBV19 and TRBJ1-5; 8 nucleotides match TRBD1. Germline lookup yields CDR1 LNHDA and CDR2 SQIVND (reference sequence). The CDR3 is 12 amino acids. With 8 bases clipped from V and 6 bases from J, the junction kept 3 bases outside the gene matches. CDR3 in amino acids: CASRTGPQPQHF. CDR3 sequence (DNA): TGTGCCAGTCGGACAGGGCCTCAGCCCCAGCATTTT.

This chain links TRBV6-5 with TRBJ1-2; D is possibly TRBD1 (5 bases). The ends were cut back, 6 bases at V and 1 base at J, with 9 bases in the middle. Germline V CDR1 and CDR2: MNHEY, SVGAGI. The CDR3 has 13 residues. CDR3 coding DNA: TGTGCCAGCAGCTCGACAGTTAACTATGGCTACACCTTC. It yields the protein CASSSTVNYGYTF.

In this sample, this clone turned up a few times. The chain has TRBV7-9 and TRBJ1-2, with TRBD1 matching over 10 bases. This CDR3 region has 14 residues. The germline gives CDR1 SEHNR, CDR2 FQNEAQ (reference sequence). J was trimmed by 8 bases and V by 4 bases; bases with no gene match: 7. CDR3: CASSYRQGAGGYTF. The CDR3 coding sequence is TGTGCCAGCAGCTACAGACAGGGGGCTGGAGGCTACACCTTC.

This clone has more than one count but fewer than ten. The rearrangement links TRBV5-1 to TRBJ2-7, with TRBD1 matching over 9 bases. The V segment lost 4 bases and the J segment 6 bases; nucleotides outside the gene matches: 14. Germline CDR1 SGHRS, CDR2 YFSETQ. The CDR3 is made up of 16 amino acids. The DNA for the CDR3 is TGCGCCAGCAGCACACCACAGGGGGCTTCTTTAGGCGAGCAGTACTTC. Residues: CASSTPQGASLGEQYF. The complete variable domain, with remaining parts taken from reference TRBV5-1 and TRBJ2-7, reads KAGVTQTPRYLIKTRGQQVTLSCSPISGHRSVSWYQQTPGQGLQFLFEYFSETQRNKGNFPGRFSGRQFSNSRSEMNVSTLELGDSALYLCASSTPQGASLGEQYFGPGTRLTVT.

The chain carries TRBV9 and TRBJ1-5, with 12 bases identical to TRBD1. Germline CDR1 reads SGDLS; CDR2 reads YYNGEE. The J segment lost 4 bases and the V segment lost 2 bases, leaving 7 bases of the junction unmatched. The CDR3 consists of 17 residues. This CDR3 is CASSVTGTGGGNQPQHF. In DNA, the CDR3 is TGTGCCAGCAGCGTTACCGGGACAGGGGGCGGGAATCAGCCCCAGCATTTT.

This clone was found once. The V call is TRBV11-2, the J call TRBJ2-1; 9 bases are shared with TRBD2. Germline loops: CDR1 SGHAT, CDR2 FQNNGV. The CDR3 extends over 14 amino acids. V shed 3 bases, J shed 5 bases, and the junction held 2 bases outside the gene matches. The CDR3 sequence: CASSFSGGNNEQFF. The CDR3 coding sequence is TGTGCCAGCAGCTTTAGCGGGGGAAACAATGAGCAGTTCTTC.

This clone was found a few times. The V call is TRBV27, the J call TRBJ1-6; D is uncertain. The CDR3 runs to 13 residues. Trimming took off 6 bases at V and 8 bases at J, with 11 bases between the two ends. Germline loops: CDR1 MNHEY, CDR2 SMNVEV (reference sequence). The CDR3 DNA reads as TGTGCCAGCAGCGTCTCCCTAGATTCACCCCTCCACTTT. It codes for CASSVSLDSPLHF.

CDR3 in amino acids: CASSLGGTLSYEQYF. Written as DNA, the CDR3 is TGTGCCAGCAGCTTAGGCGGGACCCTGTCCTACGAGCAGTACTTC. The chain joins TRBV7-2 to TRBJ2-7, with a weak D call TRBD2 (6 bases). The CDR3 sequence is 15 residues long. The germline gives CDR1 SGHTA, CDR2 FQGNSA. V was shortened by 1 base and J by 1 base, with 11 bases between the two germline ends.

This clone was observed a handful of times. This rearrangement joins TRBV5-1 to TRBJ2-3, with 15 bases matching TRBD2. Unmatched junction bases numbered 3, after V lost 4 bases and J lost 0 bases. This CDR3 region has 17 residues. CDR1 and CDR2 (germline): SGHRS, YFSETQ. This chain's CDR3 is CASSRTSGGASTDTQYF. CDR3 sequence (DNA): TGCGCCAGCAGCCGGACTAGCGGGGGGGCTAGCACAGATACGCAGTATTTT.

The CDR3 region is CASSLSEVPYNEQFF. In DNA, the CDR3 is TGCGCCAGCAGCTTGTCCGAGGTACCCTACAATGAGCAGTTCTTC. This chain connects TRBV5-1 to TRBJ2-1; D gene ambiguous. In germline, CDR1 is SGHRS, CDR2 YFSETQ. Trimming left V 1 base short and J 2 bases short, with 10 bases between. This CDR3 region has 15 residues.